One and the same sample provided the 20 T cell receptor beta chains below, sequenced in a study of T cells in Graves' hyperthyroidism and ophthalmopathy. There were TCR beta CDR3 regions amplified from RNA transcripts. During a first-round RT-PCR of the TCR CDR3, the HTBI primer set was used. TCRdb reanalysed the multiplex PCR reads using MiXCR and keeps one entry per CDR3 protein. The sample lists hundreds of thousands of distinct CDR3 sequences, around 15% occurring once. The sample comprised blood. These receptors were taken from a woman aged 18-29 years with Graves' hyperthyroidism.

The V and J genes are TRBV29-1 and TRBJ2-5; possible D gene TRBD2, 6 bases. CDR3 length equals 12 residues. The V end was cut by 1 base, the J end by 13 bases, with 16 bases between. The germline gives CDR1 SQVTM, CDR2 ANQGSEA. Written as DNA, the CDR3 is TGCAGCGTTGAAGTGGCGGGGTTGGCAAGGTACTTC. Translated, it gives CSVEVAGLARYF.

V and J are TRBV28 and TRBJ2-4; possibly TRBD1 or TRBD2 for D (5 bases each). V was clipped by 1 base and J by 15 bases, with 25 bases between them. The V gene's germline CDR1 is MDHEN and CDR2 SYDVKM. The CDR3 spans 16 residues. CDR3 sequence reads: CASSLSFGGGYLTRYF. The CDR3 DNA follows: TGTGCCAGCAGTTTATCCTTTGGTGGGGGATATTTGACTCGGTACTTC.

This clonotype was observed a few times. The chain carries TRBV7-9 and TRBJ2-6, with D tentatively TRBD1 (6 bases). Trimming took 5 bases from V and 4 from J, leaving 15 bases between them. CDR1 and CDR2 (germline): SEHNR, FQNEAQ (reference sequence). The CDR3 totals 16 residues. Here the CDR3 reads CASSPYLQGGANVLTF. The CDR3 nucleotides read TGTGCCAGCAGCCCTTATCTTCAGGGGGGGGCCAACGTCCTGACTTTC.

At least ten counts were recorded for this clonotype. The chain has TRBV5-6 and TRBJ2-1, with 12 bases identical to TRBD2. Germline V gene sequence: CDR1 SGHDT, CDR2 YYEEEE. V gave up 4 bases and J gave up 4 bases; unmatched junction bases: 6. The CDR3 totals 16 residues. The CDR3 DNA reads as TGTGCCAGCAGCAACGGACTAGCGGGATTTTACAATGAGCAGTTCTTC. Translated, it gives CASSNGLAGFYNEQFF.

The chain has TRBV18 and TRBJ2-7; D might be TRBD1 (6 bases). Trimming stripped 6 bases from V and 5 bases from J, with 11 bases between. The V gene's germline CDR1 is KGHSH and CDR2 LQKENI. The CDR3 consists of 12 residues. Written as DNA, the CDR3 is TGTGCCAGCTCCAGGACAGATAACGAGCAGTACTTC. This gives the protein CASSRTDNEQYF.

This chain links TRBV6-2 or TRBV6-3 with TRBJ1-4; tentatively, D is TRBD1 (5 bases). V was cut by 6 bases and J by 8 bases, with 16 bases left in between. This CDR3 comprises 14 residues. Germline loops: CDR1 MNHEY, CDR2 SVGEGT. The CDR3 is CASRPVGVSEKLFF. The CDR3 region has the DNA TGTGCCAGCAGACCAGTAGGGGTGTCCGAAAAACTGTTTTTT.

There are a few counts of this clonotype. The rearrangement joins TRBV6-2 or TRBV6-3 to TRBJ1-1; the D is unclear. Trimming removed 5 bases at V and 1 base at J, with 11 bases between. Per germline, CDR1 MNHEY and CDR2 SVGEGT. The CDR3 has 14 residues. In DNA form, the CDR3 reads TGTGCCAGCAGTCGGACCCTAGGGAACACTGAAGCTTTCTTT. Translated, it gives CASSRTLGNTEAFF.

Many counts were recorded for this clonotype. It is likely a read error, because the conserved phenylalanine at the end of the CDR3 is missing. CDR3: CASMGGNTIYL. CDR3 coding DNA: TGTGCCAGCATGGGCGGAAACACCATATATCTT. The chain employs TRBV2 and TRBJ1-3, with D uncertain. V dropped 7 bases and J dropped 4 bases, with 5 bases sitting between them. In germline, CDR1 is SNHLY, CDR2 FYNNEI. The CDR3 totals 11 residues.

This clonotype occurred many times. The chain has TRBV7-8 and TRBJ2-1; 7 nucleotides line up with TRBD2. J was trimmed by 8 bases and V by 5 bases; bases with no gene match: 12. This CDR3 comprises 15 residues. Germline assignment: CDR1 SGHVS and CDR2 FQNEAQ. CDR3 in amino acids: CASSHLTGGQDEQFF. The CDR3 coding sequence is TGTGCCAGCAGCCACCTAACGGGAGGTCAGGATGAGCAGTTCTTC. Full variable domain (rest looked up from reference TRBV7-8 and TRBJ2-1): GAGVSQSPRYKVAKRGQDVALRCDPISGHVSLFWYQQALGQGPEFLTYFQNEAQLDKSGLPSDRFFAERPEGSVSTLKIQRTQQEDSAVYLCASSHLTGGQDEQFFGPGTRLTVL.

This clonotype was seen at least ten times. V usage is TRBV20-1 and J usage is TRBJ2-7, with D unclear. V was clipped by 4 bases and J by 3 bases, with 7 bases between them. The CDR3 has 11 amino acids. From germline, CDR1 is DFQATT and CDR2 SNEGSKA (reference sequence). The CDR3 nucleotides read TGCAGTGCTATAGACGGCTACGAGCAGTACTTC. Its protein is CSAIDGYEQYF.

This chain links TRBV5-1 with TRBJ2-2, with 8 positions matching TRBD1. The CDR3 spans 14 residues. Germline V CDR1 and CDR2: SGHRS, YFSETQ. Trimming cost V 0 bases and J 6 bases; bases outside gene matches: 1. The CDR3 here is CASSLGQGPGELFF. CDR3 nucleotide sequence: TGCGCCAGCAGCTTGGGACAGGGGCCCGGGGAGCTGTTTTTT.

In this sample, this clonotype turned up many times. V and J are TRBV20-1 and TRBJ2-5; D is unresolved. The germline CDR1 and CDR2 sequences are DFQATT and SNEGSKA (reference sequence). Trimming left V 0 bases short and J 3 bases short, with 14 bases between. This CDR3 region has 15 residues. As DNA, the CDR3 is TGCAGTGCTAGAGATTCCCCCAGAGGAAAAGAGACCCAGTACTTC. This translates into CSARDSPRGKETQYF.

For this clonotype: A read error is possible here, since a much larger clone lies one base away. The conserved closing phenylalanine or tryptophan is absent in this CDR3, likely reflecting a read error. The chain couples TRBV7-2 to TRBJ1-1; D remains ambiguous. Looked up from germline, CDR1 is SGHTA and CDR2 is FQGNSA. V lost 7 bases, J lost 1 base, and 13 bases lay in between. The CDR3 is 14 amino acids. CDR3 loop: CASTPAPGNTEAFL. In nucleotides, the CDR3 is TGTGCCAGCACCCCGGCCCCCGGGAACACTGAAGCTTTCTTA.

Many counts were recorded for this clonotype. The rearrangement joins TRBV30 to TRBJ1-1, with 8 bases identical to TRBD1. Germline V gene sequence: CDR1 GTSNPN, CDR2 SVGIG (reference sequence). The length of the CDR3 is 13 residues. The V segment lost 4 bases and the J segment 4 bases; nucleotides outside the gene matches: 5. CDR3 amino acids: CAWTSDRATEAFF. As DNA, the CDR3 is TGTGCCTGGACCTCGGACAGGGCCACTGAAGCTTTCTTT.

The sample holds many counts of this clonotype. The J gene is TRBJ1-4, the V gene TRBV20-1; D call uncertain. Trimming cost V 0 bases and J 7 bases, with 15 bases left between them. Germline CDR1 is DFQATT and CDR2 is SNEGSKA (reference sequence). CDR3 size: 15 residues. CDR3 sequence: CSARDPNSPLEKLFF. In DNA form, the CDR3 reads TGCAGTGCTAGAGATCCGAACAGCCCCCTTGAAAAACTGTTTTTT.

V usage is TRBV29-1 and J usage is TRBJ1-1; 8 bases agree with TRBD1. The V segment lost 5 bases and the J segment 4 bases; nucleotides outside the gene matches: 6. The CDR3 is made up of 13 amino acids. Germline assignment: CDR1 SQVTM and CDR2 ANQGSEA. CDR3 in DNA: TGCAGCGTTCCAGGGGGCCTGGGCACTGAAGCTTTCTTT. Protein: CSVPGGLGTEAFF. The variable domain in full, completed from reference TRBV29-1 and TRBJ1-1, reads SAVISQKPSRDICQRGTSLTIQCQVDSQVTMMFWYRQQPGQSLTLIATANQGSEATYESGFVIDKFPISRPNLTFSTLTVSNMSPEDSSIYLCSVPGGLGTEAFFGQGTRLTVV.

This chain links TRBV7-2 with TRBJ1-5; D ambiguous. Trimming pared 5 bases from V and 6 bases from J, leaving 8 bases between. CDR3 size: 12 residues. CDR1 is SGHTA, CDR2 FQGNSA, per germline. The CDR3 region has the DNA TGTGCCAGCAGCACTCGAGGTCAGCCCCAGCATTTT. Protein: CASSTRGQPQHF.

The chain recombines TRBV4-2 with TRBJ2-7; D not resolved. The germline V gene encodes CDR1 LGHNA and CDR2 YNFKEQ. The V and J ends lost 1 base and 1 base respectively, with 14 bases between them. This CDR3 comprises 16 residues. In nucleotides, the CDR3 is TGTGCCAGCAGCCAAGTTAACCAGGCTGGGTCCTACGAGCAGTACTTC. Protein product: CASSQVNQAGSYEQYF.

This clonotype came up a few times. V usage is TRBV6-2 or TRBV6-3 and J usage is TRBJ2-1; TRBD2 agrees at 7 bases. This CDR3 is 14 amino acids long. The germline gives CDR1 MNHEY, CDR2 SVGEGT. Trimming removed 8 bases from V and 2 bases from J; junction bases left unmatched: 6. CDR3 nucleotides: TGTGCCAGCTGGGAGCGGGGCCCCTACAATGAGCAGTTCTTC. This encodes CASWERGPYNEQFF.

At least ten counts were recorded for this clonotype. This chain connects TRBV19 to TRBJ1-1, with 10 bases fitting TRBD1. The germline CDR1 and CDR2 sequences are LNHDA and SQIVND (reference sequence). V trimming: 5 bases; J trimming: 2 bases; junction bases outside the gene matches: 11. This CDR3 is 17 amino acids long. The chain's CDR3 is CASSRGRDRGINTEAFF. For the CDR3, the DNA is TGTGCCAGTAGTCGCGGCCGGGACAGGGGAATCAACACTGAAGCTTTCTTT.